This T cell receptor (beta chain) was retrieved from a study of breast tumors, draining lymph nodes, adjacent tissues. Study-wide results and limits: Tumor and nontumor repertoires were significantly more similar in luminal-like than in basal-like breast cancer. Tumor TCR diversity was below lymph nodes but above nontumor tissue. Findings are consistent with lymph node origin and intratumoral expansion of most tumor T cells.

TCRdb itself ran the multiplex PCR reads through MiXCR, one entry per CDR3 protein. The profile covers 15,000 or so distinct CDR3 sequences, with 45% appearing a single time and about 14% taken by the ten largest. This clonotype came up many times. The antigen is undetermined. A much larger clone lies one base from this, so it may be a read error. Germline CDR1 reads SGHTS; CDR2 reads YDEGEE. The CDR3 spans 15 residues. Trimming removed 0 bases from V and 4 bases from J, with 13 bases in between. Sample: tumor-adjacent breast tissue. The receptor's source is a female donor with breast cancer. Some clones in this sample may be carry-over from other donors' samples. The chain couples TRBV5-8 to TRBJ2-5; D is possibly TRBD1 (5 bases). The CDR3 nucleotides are TGTGCCAGCAGCTTGGCCAGGGCTTTGGTAGAGACCCAGTACTTC. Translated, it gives CASSLARALVETQYF. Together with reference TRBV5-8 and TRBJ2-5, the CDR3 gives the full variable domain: EAGVTQSPTHLIKTRGQQATLRCSPISGHTSVYWYQQALGLGLQFLLWYDEGEERNRGNFPPRFSGRQFPNYSSELNVNALELEDSALYLCASSLARALVETQYFGPGTRLLVL.